One and the same sample provided the 26 T cell receptor beta chains below, sequenced in a study of CD8 T cells in ankylosing spondylitis. Findings and limits, study-wide: Fewer than ten highly homologous variants made up a TCR beta motif, and this motif appeared characteristic of ankylosing spondylitis blood.

MiXCR, applied by TCRdb to the 5' RACE reads, yields one record per CDR3 protein. This table has about 220,000 distinct CDR3 sequences, around 6.6% appearing once. Their specific antigens are unknown. The sequenced sample consisted of blood, either unsorted or a sorted T cell fraction (not recorded which). These receptors all stem from a male donor with ankylosing spondylitis.

This clonotype was detected many times. The V gene is TRBV29-1, the J gene TRBJ1-2, with D possibly TRBD1 on 6 matching bases. V was clipped by 5 bases and J by 3 bases, with 13 bases between them. CDR3 length: 13 amino acids. The V gene's germline CDR1 is SQVTM and CDR2 ANQGSEA. This chain's CDR3 is CSVYLNRDYGYTF. In nucleotides, the CDR3 is TGCAGCGTTTACTTGAACAGGGACTATGGCTACACCTTC. Supplemented by reference TRBV29-1 and TRBJ1-2, the full variable domain reads SAVISQKPSRDICQRGTSLTIQCQVDSQVTMMFWYRQQPGQSLTLIATANQGSEATYESGFVIDKFPISRPNLTFSTLTVSNMSPEDSSIYLCSVYLNRDYGYTFGSGTRLTVV.

This chain joins TRBV20-1 and TRBJ2-1; the D is unclear. Trimming shortened V by 0 bases and J by 8 bases, and 8 bases separated the two germline ends. The CDR3 extends over 12 amino acids. Germline-derived CDR1 and CDR2 are DFQATT and SNEGSKA (reference sequence). In DNA form, the CDR3 reads TGCAGTGCTAGAGAGGCTTACGATGAGCAGTTCTTC. Its translation is CSAREAYDEQFF.

In this sample, this clonotype turned up a few times. This rearrangement joins TRBV7-6 to TRBJ1-6; D may be TRBD1 (6 bases). Germline V lookup: CDR1 SGHVS, CDR2 FNYEAQ. The CDR3 length is 14 residues. Trimming took 6 bases from V and 10 from J, leaving 16 bases between them. The chain's CDR3 is CASSRATGRSPLHF. In DNA form, the CDR3 reads TGTGCCAGCAGTAGGGCGACAGGCCGATCACCCCTCCACTTT.

This clonotype was seen more than once but under ten times. For the CDR3, the DNA is TGTGCCAGCAGTTTACGGACTAGCGGGGGGAATGGGTTCTTC. This sequence encodes CASSLRTSGGNGFF. The chain has TRBV28 and TRBJ2-1, with TRBD2 identical over 14 bases. The germline V gene encodes CDR1 MDHEN and CDR2 SYDVKM. CDR3 size: 14 residues. J lost 15 bases, V lost 2 bases, and 6 bases had no gene match.

In its sample, this clonotype was seen a few times. The chain has TRBV10-3 and TRBJ2-7, with D unresolved. Germline CDR1 reads ENHRY; CDR2 reads SYGVKD. This CDR3 is built from 14 residues. Trimming cost V 0 bases and J 6 bases, with 12 bases left between them. The CDR3: CAISESGSAPEQYF. CDR3 DNA sequence: TGTGCCATCAGTGAGTCAGGTTCAGCACCCGAGCAGTACTTC.

Ten or more counts support this clonotype. V usage is TRBV20-1 and J usage is TRBJ2-7; tentative D call: TRBD2 (6 bases). V was shortened by 2 bases and J by 3 bases, with 17 bases between the two germline ends. This CDR3 spans 15 amino acids. CDR1 DFQATT and CDR2 SNEGSKA come from the germline V gene (reference sequence). The CDR3 loop is CSARLPEWGGYEQYF. CDR3 nucleotides: TGCAGTGCTAGACTGCCGGAATGGGGAGGCTACGAGCAGTACTTC.

This clonotype was seen ten or more times. This sequence joins TRBV20-1 and TRBJ2-7; TRBD1 matches at 8 bases. Germline CDR1 DFQATT, CDR2 SNEGSKA (reference sequence). The trim removed 5 bases at V and 1 base at J, leaving 10 bases unmatched. This CDR3 has 15 amino acids. The CDR3 region has the DNA TGCAGTGCTTGGTTTGACAGGGGCTTTTCCTACGAGCAGTACTTC. This gives the protein CSAWFDRGFSYEQYF.

This clonotype was detected only a few times. V is TRBV11-2 and J is TRBJ1-1; 7 bases align to TRBD1. CDR3 length: 16 residues. Germline CDR1 is SGHAT and CDR2 is FQNNGV. J gave up 1 base and V 1 base, and 6 bases lay outside the gene matches. The CDR3 nucleotides are TGTGCCAGCAGCTTAGTCGGCAGGGGGTGGAACACTGAAGCTTTCTTT. This gives the protein CASSLVGRGWNTEAFF.

This clonotype showed up many times. This sequence joins TRBV6-2 or TRBV6-3 and TRBJ2-6; D is undetermined. The CDR3 is made up of 15 amino acids. V gave up 4 bases and J gave up 4 bases, with 11 bases separating them. Germline V gene sequence: CDR1 MNHEY, CDR2 SVGEGT. CDR3 sequence reads: CASSFQATGANVLTF. The CDR3 nucleotides read TGTGCCAGCAGTTTTCAGGCGACGGGGGCCAACGTCCTGACTTTC.

This clonotype was found many times. The V call is TRBV28, the J call TRBJ2-2; D is tentatively TRBD1 or TRBD2 (5 bases each). CDR1 and CDR2 (germline): MDHEN, SYDVKM. The CDR3 has 14 residues. V was clipped by 11 bases and J by 4 bases, with 17 bases between them. DNA for the CDR3: TGTGCCGGAACTACCCCCGGGGCCACCGGGGAGCTGTTTTTT. This encodes CAGTTPGATGELFF.

This clonotype was seen repeatedly, ten times or more. The gene calls are TRBV10-2 and TRBJ2-2, with D perhaps assigned TRBD1 or TRBD2 (5 bases each). From germline, CDR1 is WSHSY and CDR2 SAAADI. The CDR3 has 14 residues. With 3 bases removed from V and 8 bases from J, the gap between germline ends came to 13 bases. For the CDR3, the DNA is TGCGCCAGCAGTGAAACCGGGGCCGAGGGGGAGCTGTTTTTT. This sequence encodes CASSETGAEGELFF.

The sample holds a few counts of this clonotype. This chain uses TRBV27 with TRBJ2-1; 12 nucleotides match TRBD2. The V and J ends lost 6 bases and 9 bases, in that order; junction bases with no gene match: 9. Germline V gene lookup returns CDR1 MNHEY and CDR2 SMNVEV (reference sequence). The CDR3 runs to 15 residues. The CDR3 region has the DNA TGTGCCAGCAGCGCCCGGACTAGCGGGAACCGTGAGCAGTTCTTC. This translates into CASSARTSGNREQFF.

This clonotype was picked up many times. CDR3 DNA: TGTGCCAGCAGCCTACTTAATTCCTATGGCTACACCTTC. It specifies CASSLLNSYGYTF. The V and J genes are TRBV14 and TRBJ1-2; D uncertain. The CDR3 covers 13 residues. The germline V gene encodes CDR1 SGHDN and CDR2 FVKESK. Trimming pared 4 bases from V and 4 bases from J, leaving 10 bases between.

Many counts were recorded for this clonotype. The chain recombines TRBV6-5 with TRBJ2-1; D perhaps matches TRBD2 (5 bases). The CDR3 is made up of 15 amino acids. Trimming took off 3 bases at V and 6 bases at J, with 15 bases between the two ends. Germline values: CDR1 MNHEY, CDR2 SVGAGI. This CDR3 reads CASSYVLKRGNEQFF. The CDR3 region has the DNA TGTGCCAGCAGTTATGTCCTAAAACGGGGCAATGAGCAGTTCTTC.

This clonotype appeared many times. V gene TRBV21-1 combines with J gene TRBJ2-7; the table's D call, TRBD1, was not checked against the DNA. TRBV21-1 is a pseudogene segment. The CDR3 has 12 amino acids. The CDR3 DNA sequence: TGTGCCAGCAGCGAGAGACAGGAGAAGCAGTACTTC. Amino acid sequence: CASSERQEKQYF.

The V gene is TRBV7-9, the J gene TRBJ2-3; D not resolved. Trimming pared 4 bases from V and 3 bases from J, leaving 14 bases between. The germline gives CDR1 SEHNR, CDR2 FQNEAQ (reference sequence). There are 15 residues in the CDR3. The CDR3 region is CASSSGEVRTDTQYF. The CDR3 coding sequence is TGTGCCAGCAGCTCTGGTGAAGTCAGGACAGATACGCAGTATTTT.

This clonotype was counted a few times. The V gene is TRBV6-4, the J gene TRBJ2-3, with no clear D. The CDR3 length is 13 residues. The germline V and J ends were trimmed by 0 bases and 6 bases, with 7 bases remaining between them. Germline CDR1 reads MRHNA; CDR2 reads SNTAGT. CDR3 in DNA: TGTGCCAGCAGTGACTCCCTTTGGGATACGCAGTATTTT. Protein product: CASSDSLWDTQYF.

This clonotype occurred a few times. The V and J genes are TRBV6-5 and TRBJ1-1, with no clear D. CDR1 and CDR2 from the germline V gene are MNHEY and SVGAGI. The CDR3 is 14 amino acids. The V and J ends lost 3 bases and 3 bases respectively, with 11 bases between them. The CDR3 here is CASSYTRSDTEAFF. CDR3 in DNA: TGTGCCAGCAGTTATACAAGGTCGGACACTGAAGCTTTCTTT.

This clonotype was detected only a few times. The rearrangement links TRBV5-1 to TRBJ2-1; D is perhaps TRBD1 or TRBD2 (5 bases each). V was shortened by 0 bases and J by 3 bases, with 10 bases between the two germline ends. The CDR3 covers 15 residues. Germline CDR1 and CDR2: SGHRS and YFSETQ. In nucleotides, the CDR3 is TGCGCCAGCAGCTTGGCGGGGCGGGTCTACAATGAGCAGTTCTTC. Its protein is CASSLAGRVYNEQFF. Together with reference TRBV5-1 and TRBJ2-1, the CDR3 gives the full variable domain: KAGVTQTPRYLIKTRGQQVTLSCSPISGHRSVSWYQQTPGQGLQFLFEYFSETQRNKGNFPGRFSGRQFSNSRSEMNVSTLELGDSALYLCASSLAGRVYNEQFFGPGTRLTVL.

The chain's CDR3 is CASSHPGGEGYEKLFF. DNA for the CDR3: TGTGCCAGCAGCCATCCCGGGGGGGAAGGTTATGAAAAACTGTTTTTT. The chain links TRBV28 to TRBJ1-4; the D gene is possibly TRBD1 (5 bases). The germline V and J ends were trimmed by 6 bases and 6 bases, with 20 bases remaining between them. CDR3 length: 16 residues. The germline V gene has CDR1 MDHEN and CDR2 SYDVKM. Full variable domain (rest looked up from reference TRBV28 and TRBJ1-4): DVKVTQSSRYLVKRTGEKVFLECVQDMDHENMFWYRQDPGLGLRLIYFSYDVKMKEKGDIPEGYSVSREKKERFSLILESASTNQTSMYLCASSHPGGEGYEKLFFGSGTQLSVL.

The rearrangement uses TRBV19 and TRBJ2-1, with TRBD1 as a possible D gene (7 bases). Germline CDR1 reads LNHDA; CDR2 reads SQIVND (reference sequence). Trimming stripped 4 bases from V and 8 bases from J, with 21 bases between. CDR3 length equals 16 residues. The CDR3 here is CASSTEGGRGFDEQFF. CDR3 coding DNA: TGTGCCAGTAGTACCGAAGGGGGCCGGGGGTTTGATGAGCAGTTCTTC.

This clonotype has a handful of counts. The chain recombines TRBV19 with TRBJ2-7; 8 positions match TRBD1. Germline loops: CDR1 LNHDA, CDR2 SQIVND (reference sequence). With V trimmed by 1 base and J by 0 bases, 8 bases remained unmatched. The CDR3 covers 17 residues. For the CDR3, the DNA is TGTGCCAGTAGTATAGGGACAGGGAGTTTCGGCTCCTACGAGCAGTACTTC. Protein sequence: CASSIGTGSFGSYEQYF.

The sample holds many counts of this clonotype. V gene TRBV7-9 combines with J gene TRBJ2-1; D is unclear. Germline CDR1 and CDR2: SEHNR and FQNEAQ (reference sequence). The CDR3 loop spans 15 amino acids. Trimming removed 2 bases from V and 0 bases from J, with 8 bases in between. CDR3 nucleotides: TGTGCCAGCAGCTTACCCCAGAGCTCCTACAATGAGCAGTTCTTC. This gives the protein CASSLPQSSYNEQFF.

The chain employs TRBV2 and TRBJ2-3; TRBD2 matches at 10 bases. V gave up 7 bases and J gave up 4 bases; unmatched junction bases: 5. The CDR3 spans 14 residues. Germline-derived CDR1 and CDR2 are SNHLY and FYNNEI. CDR3 DNA sequence: TGTGCCAGCACTAGCGGGAGTTTCTCAGATACGCAGTATTTT. It codes for CASTSGSFSDTQYF.

This clonotype has at least ten counts. V gene TRBV10-3 combines with J gene TRBJ1-1; D is unresolved. This CDR3 has 14 residues. From germline, CDR1 is ENHRY and CDR2 SYGVKD. Trimming cost V 3 bases and J 1 base, with 9 bases left between them. The CDR3 coding sequence is TGTGCCATCAGTGAAGGACGGAAGAACACTGAAGCTTTCTTT. Protein product: CAISEGRKNTEAFF.

This sequence joins TRBV12-5 and TRBJ1-4, with D uncertain. Germline V lookup: CDR1 LGHNT, CDR2 FRNRAP. The CDR3 contains 11 residues. Trimming shortened V by 6 bases and J by 14 bases, and 13 bases separated the two germline ends. The CDR3 region has the DNA TGTGCTAGTGGCTTCGCCCCAGGCCTGTTTTTT. This codes for CASGFAPGLFF.